A single sample is the source of the 5 T cell receptor beta chains below, sequenced in a study of blood T cells in healthy people across ages. For the second PCR, which ran for about 6 to 11 cycles, a sample-barcoded 5' primer and a J-beta primer mix were used. TCRdb reprocessed the 5' RACE reads via MiXCR and lists one record per CDR3 protein. The sample records about a million distinct CDR3 sequences, approximately 50% being singletons. Sequenced sample: blood. The source of these receptors is a woman aged 55-70 years in good health.

This clonotype was counted a few times. The gene calls are TRBV29-1 and TRBJ2-1, with TRBD2 matching 10 bases. The germline V gene encodes CDR1 SQVTM and CDR2 ANQGSEA. The ends lost 2 bases at V and 9 bases at J; junction bases unmatched: 7. This CDR3 contains 14 residues. CDR3 nucleotide sequence: TGCAGCGTTGAACCTAGCGGGAGAGATGGTGAGCAGTTCTTC. Amino acid sequence: CSVEPSGRDGEQFF.

CDR3 amino acids: CASRRRDSSRETQYF. CDR3 nucleotide sequence: TGTGCCAGCAGAAGGAGGGACTCCTCCCGAGAGACCCAGTACTTC. The chain recombines TRBV2 with TRBJ2-5, with a possible D match to TRBD2 (6 bases). V was pared by 6 bases and J by 4 bases, with 18 bases between. CDR3 length equals 15 residues. Germline V gene sequence: CDR1 SNHLY, CDR2 FYNNEI.

This clonotype was recorded at least ten times. This chain connects TRBV7-2 to TRBJ1-1, with D unresolved. Trimming shortened V by 2 bases and J by 1 base, and 5 bases separated the two germline ends. Germline V CDR1 and CDR2: SGHTA, FQGNSA. This CDR3 spans 13 amino acids. DNA of the CDR3: TGTGCCAGCAGCTTACAACCGAACACTGAAGCTTTCTTT. This gives the protein CASSLQPNTEAFF.

In regard to this clonotype: A read error may account for a junction end that differs from germline. This sequence joins TRBV3-1 and TRBJ1-1; D is uncertain. CDR1 LGHDT and CDR2 YNNKEL come from the germline V gene (reference sequence). This CDR3 comprises 14 residues. CDR3 amino acids: CASSQDQPNTEAFF. In DNA form, the CDR3 reads TGTGCCAGCAGTCAAGATCAACCCAACACTGAAGCTTTCTTT. Drawing the rest from reference TRBV3-1 and TRBJ1-1, the complete variable domain is DTAVSQTPKYLVTQMGNDKSIKCEQNLGHDTMYWYKQDSKKFLKIMFSYNNKELIINETVPNRFSPKSPDKAHLNLHINSLELGDSAVYFCASSQDQPNTEAFFGQGTRLTVV.

The chain joins TRBV29-1 to TRBJ1-1; no clear D gene. CDR1 and CDR2 (germline): SQVTM, ANQGSEA. Deletions cut 4 bases from V and 2 bases from J, with 8 bases between. The CDR3 runs to 12 residues. The CDR3 nucleotides read TGCAGCGTTGGTAGCACCAACACTGAAGCTTTCTTT. Translation gives CSVGSTNTEAFF.